Following are 16 T cell receptor beta chains from one sample sequenced in a study of T-cell reconstitution after alpha-beta-depleted transplantation in children. For TCRbeta, the library was prepared with unique molecular identifiers. One entry per CDR3 protein results from TCRdb running MiXCR on the PCR reads. The data show about 210,000 distinct CDR3 sequences, with more than 15% seen just once and 43% held by the top ten. The input for sequencing was PBMCs, mostly from graft donor cells, taken 360 days after TCRalphabeta/CD19-depleted stem cell transplant. These receptors all come from a male patient aged 2 to 10 who had a stem cell transplant for acute lymphoblastic leukemia, so the T cells may come from the graft donor.

Ten or more counts support this clonotype. The CDR3 sequence is CASSYIGRVGTEAFF. CDR3 bases: TGTGCCAGCAGTTACATTGGGCGGGTGGGCACTGAAGCTTTCTTT. The V and J genes are TRBV6-5 and TRBJ1-1; D is ambiguous. The CDR3 sequence is 15 residues long. Trimming took off 2 bases at V and 4 bases at J, with 14 bases between the two ends. Germline-derived CDR1 and CDR2 are MNHEY and SVGAGI.

This clonotype was recorded a few times. The gene calls are TRBV4-2 and TRBJ2-5; the D is unclear. V lost 6 bases, J lost 1 base, and 9 bases lay in between. The CDR3 consists of 13 residues. Germline CDR1 is LGHNA and CDR2 is YNFKEQ. CDR3 bases: TGTGCCAGCAGTCGCTCGCCCCAAGAGACCCAGTACTTC. Translating gives CASSRSPQETQYF.

DNA of the CDR3: TGTGCCAGCAGCAACCCGACACTCCCCATTCAGTACTTC. Protein product: CASSNPTLPIQYF. The rearrangement joins TRBV6-5 to TRBJ2-4; D not resolved. V was trimmed by 6 bases and J by 9 bases, leaving 15 bases between them. This CDR3 is built from 13 residues. The germline V gene has CDR1 MNHEY and CDR2 SVGAGI.

This chain links TRBV29-1 with TRBJ2-3, with 10 bases aligning to TRBD2. Per germline, CDR1 SQVTM and CDR2 ANQGSEA. The V gene end was trimmed by 4 bases and the J gene end by 0 bases; junction bases not matched to a gene: 10. The CDR3 consists of 17 residues. The CDR3 DNA is TGCAGCGTTGTGACCCTCACAGCGGGGGGGAGCACAGATACGCAGTATTTT. Translated: CSVVTLTAGGSTDTQYF.

This clonotype was recorded many times. The chain uses TRBV4-3 and TRBJ2-7; D ambiguous. There are 15 residues in the CDR3. Germline V lookup: CDR1 LGHNA, CDR2 YSLEER. V dropped 4 bases and J dropped 0 bases, with 13 bases sitting between them. In nucleotides, the CDR3 is TGCGCCAGCAGCCCAGGCTCCGGAAGCTCCTACGAGCAGTACTTC. It specifies CASSPGSGSSYEQYF.

This clonotype was seen many times. The chain is built from TRBV13 and TRBJ2-1, with no clear D. The ends were cut back, 5 bases at V and 8 bases at J, with 7 bases in the middle. CDR1 is PRHDT, CDR2 FYEKMQ, per germline (reference sequence). The CDR3 runs to 11 residues. This chain's CDR3 is CASSQRDEQFF. CDR3 in DNA: TGTGCCAGCAGCCAGCGCGATGAGCAGTTCTTC.

This clonotype was counted a single time. The CDR3 loop reads CASSEGGNKYF. The CDR3 DNA sequence: TGTGCCAGCAGTGAAGGGGGTAACAAGTACTTC. The chain uses TRBV2 and TRBJ2-7, with no clear D. Germline loops: CDR1 SNHLY, CDR2 FYNNEI. Trimming took off 1 base at V and 11 bases at J, with 9 bases between the two ends. The CDR3 is 11 residues long.

V usage is TRBV29-1 and J usage is TRBJ1-1; 7 nucleotides line up with TRBD1. The CDR3 is 13 residues long. The V segment lost 6 bases and the J segment 3 bases; nucleotides outside the gene matches: 7. Germline-derived CDR1 and CDR2 are SQVTM and ANQGSEA. The CDR3 sequence: CSVLQGRDTEAFF. Written as DNA, the CDR3 is TGCAGCGTCCTACAGGGGAGGGACACTGAAGCTTTCTTT.

Only a few counts were recorded for this clonotype. This sequence joins TRBV18 and TRBJ1-3, with D uncertain. The CDR3 extends over 14 amino acids. Trimming removed 2 bases at V and 4 bases at J, with 9 bases between. From germline, CDR1 is KGHSH and CDR2 LQKENI. The CDR3 sequence is CASSPEPGGNTIYF. The DNA of the CDR3 is TGTGCCAGCTCACCAGAGCCGGGAGGAAACACCATATATTTT. Supplemented by reference TRBV18 and TRBJ1-3, the full variable domain reads NAGVMQNPRHLVRRRGQEARLRCSPMKGHSHVYWYRQLPEEGLKFMVYLQKENIIDESGMPKERFSAEFPKEGPSILRIQQVVRGDSAAYFCASSPEPGGNTIYFGEGSWLTVV.

The J gene is TRBJ2-7, the V gene TRBV30; tentative D call: TRBD2 (5 bases). Germline CDR1 and CDR2: GTSNPN and SVGIG (reference sequence). V lost 4 bases, J lost 6 bases, and 16 bases lay in between. The CDR3 is 13 residues long. Here the CDR3 reads CAWTSRGGAEQYF. CDR3 nucleotides: TGTGCCTGGACTTCACGGGGTGGTGCCGAGCAGTACTTC.

V is TRBV28 and J is TRBJ2-3; 8 bases match TRBD1. The trim removed 3 bases at V and 3 bases at J, leaving 23 bases unmatched. Looked up from germline, CDR1 is MDHEN and CDR2 is SYDVKM. This CDR3 spans 21 amino acids. CDR3 loop: CASSFPWTGSRVAHQTDTQYF. CDR3 nucleotide sequence: TGTGCCAGCAGTTTCCCATGGACAGGGTCCCGGGTAGCTCACCAAACAGATACGCAGTATTTT. The full variable domain, rest sourced from reference TRBV28 and TRBJ2-3, is DVKVTQSSRYLVKRTGEKVFLECVQDMDHENMFWYRQDPGLGLRLIYFSYDVKMKEKGDIPEGYSVSREKKERFSLILESASTNQTSMYLCASSFPWTGSRVAHQTDTQYFGPGTRLTVL.

This clonotype has ten or more counts. The genes are TRBV6-2 or TRBV6-3 and TRBJ2-1; no definite D call. Trimming cost V 6 bases and J 8 bases, with 8 bases left between them. The CDR3 loop spans 11 amino acids. Germline values: CDR1 MNHEY, CDR2 SVGEGT. CDR3 in amino acids: CASSQGDEQFF. The DNA for the CDR3 is TGTGCCAGCAGCCAAGGCGATGAGCAGTTCTTC.

Ten or more counts support this clonotype. The chain carries TRBV12-3 or TRBV12-4 and TRBJ2-3; D is perhaps TRBD1 (6 bases). V lost 8 bases, J lost 1 base, and 13 bases lay in between. The CDR3 is made up of 14 amino acids. CDR3 amino acids: CASGVNRGTDTQYF. CDR3 in DNA: TGTGCCAGCGGGGTTAACAGGGGCACAGATACGCAGTATTTT.

This clonotype showed up many times. The J gene is TRBJ1-1, the V gene TRBV29-1; D remains unclear. This CDR3 has 11 amino acids. Germline values: CDR1 SQVTM, CDR2 ANQGSEA. Between the trimmed V and J ends, which lost 4 bases and 4 bases, there was a span of 7 bases. The chain's CDR3 is CSVGGVTEAFF. CDR3 coding DNA: TGCAGCGTTGGTGGGGTCACTGAAGCTTTCTTT.

J is TRBJ2-1 and V is TRBV4-3; possible D gene TRBD2, 7 bases. The V gene's germline CDR1 is LGHNA and CDR2 YSLEER. V lost 5 bases, J lost 7 bases, and 18 bases lay in between. This CDR3 region has 15 residues. In DNA form, the CDR3 reads TGCGCCAGCAGCACAAGGGGGGGGCCGAGTAATGAGCAGTTCTTC. Translated, it gives CASSTRGGPSNEQFF.

There are a few counts of this clonotype. The CDR3, as DNA: TGCAGTGCTAGAGATTTTAGGCGGGGTTCCACCGGGGAGCTGTTTTTT. It is translated as CSARDFRRGSTGELFF. The chain couples TRBV20-1 to TRBJ2-2; possibly TRBD2 for D (6 bases). The CDR3 is made up of 16 amino acids. V lost 0 bases and J 4 bases, leaving 15 bases between the germline ends. CDR1 and CDR2 (germline): DFQATT, SNEGSKA (reference sequence).